Following are 17 T cell receptor beta chains from one sample sequenced in a study of human T cells and chemical hapten exposure. The time point was: patch test 1, 2 weeks after DPC sensitization. Treatment of the sample: therapeutic diphenylcyclopropenone sensitization with weekly scalp DPC. TCRdb itself ran the RACE reads through MiXCR, one entry per CDR3 protein. The table records approximately 400,000 distinct CDR3 sequences, more than 4.5% of them present only once. This sample comprised whole blood, obtained in connection with sensitization to the hapten diphenylcyclopropenone (DPC). These TCRs come from a woman between 45 and 60 years old with alopecia areata. Some clones in this sample may be carry-over from other donors' samples.

The J gene is TRBJ1-5, the V gene TRBV21-1; the table names TRBD1, a call not compared with the DNA. TRBV21-1 is assigned pseudogene status. The CDR3 runs 19 residues. The CDR3 DNA reads TGTGCCAGCAGCAAAGGGTCCCCGGTGAAGACTATTAGCAATCAGCCCCAGCATTTT. Encoded protein: CASSKGSPVKTISNQPQHF.

This clonotype was found many times. The J gene is TRBJ1-3, the V gene TRBV27; no firm D call. The V end lost 4 bases, the J end lost 8 bases, and 15 bases lay between the germline ends. Germline V gene data show CDR1 as MNHEY and CDR2 as SMNVEV (reference sequence). There are 14 residues in the CDR3. CDR3 protein: CASSSNIGRDTIYF. CDR3 DNA: TGTGCCAGCAGTTCAAACATTGGGCGAGACACCATATATTTT.

This clonotype was counted only a few times. This sequence joins TRBV6-2 or TRBV6-3 and TRBJ2-7; D ambiguous. Germline CDR1 reads MNHEY; CDR2 reads SVGEGT. The CDR3 consists of 13 residues. V was clipped by 4 bases and J by 5 bases, with 12 bases between them. The CDR3 DNA follows: TGTGCCAGCAGTTCATTCTATTCCGACGAGCAGTACTTC. It yields the protein CASSSFYSDEQYF.

This clonotype was counted ten times or more. V is TRBV29-1 and J is TRBJ2-1; TRBD1 might be the D (5 bases). Trimming removed 7 bases at V and 2 bases at J, with 15 bases between. The CDR3 sequence is 14 residues long. CDR1 and CDR2 from the germline V gene are SQVTM and ANQGSEA. The CDR3 DNA reads as TGCAGCGGTGGCAGGGATAGCACCTACAATGAGCAGTTCTTC. Encoded protein: CSGGRDSTYNEQFF.

This clonotype has a count of ten or more. This chain connects TRBV7-9 to TRBJ1-1, with a weak D call TRBD1 (6 bases). This CDR3 comprises 14 residues. V shed 5 bases and J shed 3 bases, with 13 bases lying between them. The V gene's germline CDR1 is SEHNR and CDR2 FQNEAQ (reference sequence). The CDR3 loop is CASSPTGFDTEAFF. The CDR3 DNA follows: TGTGCCAGCAGCCCGACAGGTTTTGACACTGAAGCTTTCTTT.

In its sample, this clonotype was seen many times. The CDR3 loop is CASSLLLDRATTEAFF. The CDR3 DNA is TGCGCCAGCAGCTTGCTTCTCGACAGGGCGACCACTGAAGCTTTCTTT. This chain uses TRBV5-1 with TRBJ1-1; 7 nucleotides match TRBD1. The CDR3 loop spans 16 amino acids. Per the germline V gene, CDR1 is SGHRS and CDR2 is YFSETQ. The ends lost 1 base at V and 4 bases at J; junction bases unmatched: 10.

V gene TRBV7-3 combines with J gene TRBJ2-1, with 10 positions matching TRBD1. The CDR3 loop spans 17 amino acids. Germline loops: CDR1 SGHTA, CDR2 FQGTGA. Trimming at V came to 1 base and at J to 6 bases, leaving 9 bases not matched to a gene. DNA for the CDR3: TGTGCCAGCAGCTTAAGGCAAACGACAGGGGGCTTCAATGAGCAGTTCTTC. It specifies CASSLRQTTGGFNEQFF.

The rearrangement uses TRBV12-3 or TRBV12-4 and TRBJ2-7; the D gene is possibly TRBD1 (5 bases). This CDR3 region has 13 residues. V was trimmed by 4 bases and J by 7 bases, leaving 14 bases between them. The CDR3 coding sequence is TGTGCCAGCAGTTGGGGCTCCGGTGGAGAGCAGTACTTC. Translating gives CASSWGSGGEQYF.

This clonotype was picked up a small number of times. The rearrangement links TRBV7-2 to TRBJ2-3; D might be TRBD1 or TRBD2, each matching 5 bases. CDR3 length equals 15 residues. The germline gives CDR1 SGHTA, CDR2 FQGNSA. Trimming took off 5 bases at V and 1 base at J, with 13 bases between the two ends. CDR3: CASSDAGTRTDTQYF. Here the CDR3 DNA reads TGTGCCAGCAGCGATGCCGGGACCCGCACAGATACGCAGTATTTT.

This clonotype was found many times. The chain employs TRBV29-1 and TRBJ1-1; TRBD1 is a possible D gene (5 bases). This CDR3 spans 14 amino acids. CDR1 SQVTM and CDR2 ANQGSEA come from the germline V gene. The V end was cut by 6 bases, the J end by 0 bases, with 14 bases between. The CDR3 nucleotides are TGCAGCGTGGGGAGGGGCGACCTGAACACTGAAGCTTTCTTT. This sequence encodes CSVGRGDLNTEAFF.

In its sample, this clonotype was seen many times. J is TRBJ1-1 and V is TRBV12-3 or TRBV12-4, with a possible D match to TRBD1 (6 bases). V was cut by 5 bases and J by 3 bases, with 16 bases left in between. The CDR3 totals 15 residues. CDR3 protein: CASSPLTGKDTEAFF. For the CDR3, the DNA is TGTGCCAGCAGTCCTCTAACAGGGAAGGACACTGAAGCTTTCTTT.

In this sample, this clonotype turned up many times. The rearrangement uses TRBV12-3 or TRBV12-4 and TRBJ1-6, with a possible D match to TRBD1 (6 bases). CDR3 length: 12 amino acids. Trimming took off 5 bases at V and 16 bases at J, with 15 bases between the two ends. The CDR3 sequence: CASSPTRGLLHF. The CDR3 DNA sequence: TGTGCCAGCAGTCCGACTAGGGGGTTACTCCACTTT.

This clonotype appeared many times. V usage is TRBV20-1 and J usage is TRBJ1-1, with a possible D match to TRBD1 (5 bases). V lost 5 bases to trimming and J lost 4 bases, with 11 bases between them. The CDR3 is 12 residues long. CDR1 is DFQATT, CDR2 SNEGSKA, per germline (reference sequence). CDR3 nucleotides: TGCAGTGCTCCCCAGGGCTCCACTGAAGCTTTCTTT. It encodes CSAPQGSTEAFF.

This clonotype was seen at least ten times. V gene TRBV4-3 combines with J gene TRBJ2-1, with D unresolved. The CDR3 extends over 14 amino acids. Germline V gene data show CDR1 as LGHNA and CDR2 as YSLEER. V was pared by 4 bases and J by 1 base, with 8 bases between. The chain's CDR3 is CASSPSKSYNEQFF. The CDR3 DNA reads as TGCGCCAGCAGCCCCAGTAAGTCCTACAATGAGCAGTTCTTC.

This clonotype was observed a few times. The chain uses TRBV5-6 and TRBJ1-2, with D possibly being TRBD1 (6 bases). V lost 2 bases to trimming and J lost 4 bases, with 15 bases between them. The CDR3 length is 15 residues. The germline CDR1 and CDR2 sequences are SGHDT and YYEEEE. In nucleotides, the CDR3 is TGTGCCAGCAGCTTCCAGGACAGAACTCCCTATGGCTACACCTTC. Translation: CASSFQDRTPYGYTF.

As to this clonotype: One base away lies a much larger clone, so this may be a sequencing read error. The genes are TRBV28 and TRBJ2-3; the D call may be TRBD1 or TRBD2 (5 bases each). Trimming cost V 0 bases and J 4 bases, with 14 bases left between them. Germline CDR1 MDHEN, CDR2 SYDVKM. This CDR3 comprises 16 residues. CDR3 DNA sequence: TGTGCCAGCAGTTTATGGGGGCAGGAGGACGCAGATACGCAGTATTTT. It codes for CASSLWGQEDADTQYF.

The V call is TRBV5-1, the J call TRBJ1-4, with TRBD1 as a possible D gene (5 bases). Trimming removed 0 bases from V and 14 bases from J, with 20 bases in between. The length of the CDR3 is 15 residues. In germline, CDR1 is SGHRS, CDR2 YFSETQ. The DNA for the CDR3 is TGCGCCAGCAGCTTGGCGGAGGGGCGGGGAACGAGGCTGTTTTTT. It translates to CASSLAEGRGTRLFF.